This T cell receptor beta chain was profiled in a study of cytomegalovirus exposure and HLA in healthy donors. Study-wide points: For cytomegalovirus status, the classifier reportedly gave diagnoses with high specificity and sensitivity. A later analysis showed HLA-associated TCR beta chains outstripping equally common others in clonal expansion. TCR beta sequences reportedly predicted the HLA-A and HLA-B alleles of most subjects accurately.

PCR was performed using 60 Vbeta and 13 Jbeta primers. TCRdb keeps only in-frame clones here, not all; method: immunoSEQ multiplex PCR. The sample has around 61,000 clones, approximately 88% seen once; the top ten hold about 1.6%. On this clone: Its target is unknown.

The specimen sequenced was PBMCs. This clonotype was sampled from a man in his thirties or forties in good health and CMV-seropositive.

DNA of the CDR3: TGCAGCGTTGAAGTATCCTACGAGCAGTACTTC. It codes for CSVEVSYEQYF. This chain uses TRBV29-1 with TRBJ2-7; D gene uncertain. Germline V gene lookup returns CDR1 SQVTM and CDR2 ANQGSEA. The CDR3 extends over 11 amino acids. V gave up 1 base and J gave up 1 base, with 2 bases separating them.